Below are 30 T cell receptor beta chains sequenced from a single sample in a study of long-term antiretroviral therapy in people with HIV. The authors ran the immunoSEQ assay, v3.0, at survey level. Assay: immunoSEQ multiplex PCR; the TCRdb copy retains only in-frame clones and omits some. This sample has several thousand clones, with approximately 85% found just once. The source was unsorted PBMCs, collected 3.7 years after starting antiretroviral therapy. These receptors originate from a woman between 45 and 60 years old with HIV.

This clone was seen a few times. The gene calls are TRBV30 and TRBJ1-2; a possible D gene is TRBD1 (5 bases). Germline V lookup: CDR1 GTSNPN, CDR2 SVGIG (reference sequence). Trimming pared 0 bases from V and 6 bases from J, leaving 20 bases between. There are 16 residues in the CDR3. The DNA for the CDR3 is TGTGCCTGGAGTGTACTGCGTCCTAGGCAGGGTCATGGCTACACCTTC. Protein sequence: CAWSVLRPRQGHGYTF.

The count of this clone is one. V and J are TRBV11-2 and TRBJ2-7, with unresolved D. The ends were cut back, 4 bases at V and 1 base at J, with 5 bases in the middle. The CDR3 covers 12 residues. Germline loops: CDR1 SGHAT, CDR2 FQNNGV. This CDR3 is CASSSLSYEQYF. The CDR3 nucleotides are TGTGCCAGCAGCTCCTTATCCTACGAGCAGTACTTC.

This clone was detected only once. The CDR3 nucleotides read TGCGCCAGCAGCCAAGATCAAGGGCTCACTGAAGCTTTCTTT. Protein product: CASSQDQGLTEAFF. The J gene is TRBJ1-1, the V gene TRBV4-1; D is undetermined. Germline CDR1 is MGHRA and CDR2 is YSYEKL. The CDR3 spans 14 residues. Trimming left V 0 bases short and J 4 bases short, with 9 bases between.

V and J are TRBV11-1 and TRBJ2-4, with 9 bases aligning to TRBD2. This CDR3 has 16 residues. Germline CDR1 is SGHAT and CDR2 is FQDESV (reference sequence). The V gene end was trimmed by 4 bases and the J gene end by 0 bases; junction bases not matched to a gene: 4. The CDR3 bases are TGTGCCAGCAGCTCTCTAGCGGGAACAGCCAAAAACATTCAGTACTTC. Translated: CASSSLAGTAKNIQYF. Complete variable domain (other parts from reference TRBV11-1 and TRBJ2-4): EAEVAQSPRYKITEKSQAVAFWCDPISGHATLYWYRQILGQGPELLVQFQDESVVDDSQLPKDRFSAERLKGVDSTLKIQPAELGDSAMYLCASSSLAGTAKNIQYFGAGTRLSVL.

This sequence joins TRBV18 and TRBJ2-1; 12 nucleotides align to TRBD2. The CDR3 sequence is 16 residues long. Germline-derived CDR1 and CDR2 are KGHSH and LQKENI. Trimming took 3 bases from V and 3 from J; bases not matched to a gene: 3. The CDR3 loop is CASSPTSGSGYNEQFF. The CDR3 DNA sequence: TGTGCCAGCTCACCGACTAGCGGGAGTGGCTACAATGAGCAGTTCTTC.

The rearrangement links TRBV9 to TRBJ2-2; possibly TRBD1 or TRBD2 for D (6 bases each). Per germline, CDR1 SGDLS and CDR2 YYNGEE. The CDR3 extends over 15 amino acids. The V and J ends lost 3 bases and 7 bases respectively, with 16 bases between them. As DNA, the CDR3 is TGTGCCAGCAGCGCCATAGCGGAGGGGGGCGGGGAGCTGTTTTTT. This sequence encodes CASSAIAEGGGELFF.

The V and J genes are TRBV27 and TRBJ1-5, with D perhaps matching TRBD1 (6 bases). The CDR3 sequence is 15 residues long. V lost 6 bases, J lost 2 bases, and 14 bases lay in between. CDR1 and CDR2 (germline): MNHEY, SMNVEV (reference sequence). As DNA, the CDR3 is TGTGCCAGCAGCTTCGACTACAGGGGCAATCAGCCCCAGCATTTT. Translation gives CASSFDYRGNQPQHF.

V is TRBV19 and J is TRBJ2-7; 10 bases agree with TRBD2. This CDR3 region has 15 residues. Germline assignment: CDR1 LNHDA and CDR2 SQIVND (reference sequence). Germline trimming cut 4 bases from V and 6 bases from J; bases unmatched to any gene: 9. The CDR3 spells CASSTRTSGGIEQYF. The DNA of the CDR3 is TGTGCCAGTAGTACAAGGACTAGCGGAGGTATCGAGCAGTACTTC.

This chain connects TRBV13 to TRBJ2-1; 12 nucleotides match TRBD2. Trimming took 5 bases from V and 8 from J; bases not matched to a gene: 7. From germline, CDR1 is PRHDT and CDR2 FYEKMQ (reference sequence). The CDR3 length is 15 residues. CDR3 in amino acids: CASSQGLAGLDEQFF. CDR3 bases: TGTGCCAGCAGCCAGGGACTAGCGGGTTTAGATGAGCAGTTCTTC.

J is TRBJ2-7 and V is TRBV13, with 10 bases that match TRBD1. The CDR3 has 17 amino acids. Germline V gene sequence: CDR1 PRHDT, CDR2 FYEKMQ (reference sequence). Trimming at V came to 3 bases and at J to 6 bases, leaving 14 bases not matched to a gene. The DNA for the CDR3 is TGTGCCAGCAGCTTTCTTACGGGACAGGGGAGTTCGGGCGAGCAGTACTTC. Residues: CASSFLTGQGSSGEQYF.

This clone is a singleton in its sample. This sequence joins TRBV2 and TRBJ2-6; D tentatively fits TRBD1 or TRBD2 (5 bases each). The germline V gene has CDR1 SNHLY and CDR2 FYNNEI. The V end lost 4 bases, the J end lost 2 bases, and 9 bases lay between the germline ends. The CDR3 length is 15 residues. The CDR3: CASSGDPPGANVLTF. CDR3 coding DNA: TGTGCCAGCAGTGGGGACCCACCTGGGGCCAACGTCCTGACTTTC.

DNA of the CDR3: TGTGCCAGCAGCTTGGCTAGCGTCTACAATGAGCAGTTCTTC. It yields the protein CASSLASVYNEQFF. The J gene is TRBJ2-1, the V gene TRBV13, with D tentatively TRBD2 (6 bases). Germline V lookup: CDR1 PRHDT, CDR2 FYEKMQ (reference sequence). Trimming removed 3 bases at V and 3 bases at J, with 9 bases between. CDR3 length equals 14 residues.

The chain carries TRBV6-1 and TRBJ2-5; 8 nucleotides agree with TRBD1. Germline V gene lookup returns CDR1 MNHNS and CDR2 SASEGT. The CDR3 has 14 residues. V trimming: 1 base; J trimming: 5 bases; junction bases outside the gene matches: 3. Here the CDR3 reads CASSEGRGRETQYF. The CDR3 bases are TGTGCCAGCAGTGAAGGCAGGGGGCGGGAGACCCAGTACTTC.

The genes are TRBV4-1 and TRBJ1-1, with no clear D. This CDR3 comprises 15 residues. V dropped 6 bases and J dropped 1 base, with 15 bases sitting between them. In germline, CDR1 is MGHRA, CDR2 YSYEKL. CDR3 nucleotides: TGCGCCAGCAGTTATGTTTTTGGAGAGAACACTGAAGCTTTCTTT. It specifies CASSYVFGENTEAFF.

The table lists this clone with a count of one. The chain couples TRBV5-1 to TRBJ2-3; 12 nucleotides agree with TRBD2. The CDR3 covers 14 residues. Germline V gene data show CDR1 as SGHRS and CDR2 as YFSETQ. Unmatched junction bases numbered 4, after V lost 8 bases and J lost 3 bases. CDR3 amino acids: CASRLAGVTDTQYF. CDR3 in DNA: TGCGCCAGTCGACTAGCGGGAGTAACAGATACGCAGTATTTT.

The chain links TRBV18 to TRBJ2-2; tentatively, D is TRBD2 (5 bases). Germline lookup yields CDR1 KGHSH and CDR2 LQKENI. This CDR3 has 15 residues. The V end was cut by 6 bases, the J end by 3 bases, with 14 bases between. This chain's CDR3 is CASSQEALYTGELFF. CDR3 nucleotide sequence: TGTGCCAGCTCCCAGGAGGCTCTTTACACCGGGGAGCTGTTTTTT.

The rearrangement uses TRBV7-6 and TRBJ2-5, with 10 positions matching TRBD2. V dropped 0 bases and J dropped 5; count of bases not matched to a gene: 3. The V gene's germline CDR1 is SGHVS and CDR2 FNYEAQ. This CDR3 has 15 residues. CDR3: CASSLALAGVETQYF. CDR3 nucleotide sequence: TGTGCCAGCAGCTTAGCGCTAGCGGGAGTTGAGACCCAGTACTTC.

This clone was recorded only once. The chain joins TRBV10-3 to TRBJ2-7; TRBD2 matches at 14 bases. Germline assignment: CDR1 ENHRY and CDR2 SYGVKD. The length of the CDR3 is 16 residues. Trimming took 2 bases from V and 6 from J; bases not matched to a gene: 6. In DNA, the CDR3 is TGTGCCATCAGTGAGCCGGTGGGACTAGCGGGAGTCGAGCAGTACTTC. This encodes CAISEPVGLAGVEQYF.

The CDR3 region is CASSQGRNAYEQYF. The CDR3 nucleotides are TGTGCCAGCAGCCAGGGACGGAACGCCTACGAGCAGTACTTC. The chain employs TRBV11-2 and TRBJ2-7; the D gene could be TRBD1 or TRBD2 (5 bases each). The CDR3 runs to 14 residues. Trimming took off 5 bases at V and 2 bases at J, with 13 bases between the two ends. Germline V CDR1 and CDR2: SGHAT, FQNNGV.

The rearrangement uses TRBV28 and TRBJ2-1, with a weak D call TRBD1 (5 bases). CDR1 is MDHEN, CDR2 SYDVKM, per germline. Trimming took off 8 bases at V and 10 bases at J, with 15 bases between the two ends. This CDR3 has 12 amino acids. The CDR3 nucleotides are TGTGCCAGCGGGGCAAGGAGTAAAGAGCAGTTCTTC. Translating gives CASGARSKEQFF.

For this clone: Germline is not matched at one junction end, which may reflect a read error. The gene calls are TRBV7-9 and TRBJ2-7, with unresolved D. The length of the CDR3 is 15 residues. Germline values: CDR1 SEHNR, CDR2 FQNEAQ (reference sequence). The CDR3 spells CTSSLYPTIPYEQYF. DNA for the CDR3: TGTACCAGCAGTTTATATCCCACCATTCCGTACGAGCAGTACTTC. The variable domain in full, with the rest retrieved from reference TRBV7-9 and TRBJ2-7, is DTGVSQNPRHKITKRGQNVTFRCDPISEHNRLYWYRQTLGQGPEFLTYFQNEAQLEKSRLLSDRFSAERPKGSFSTLEIQRTEQGDSAMYLCTSSLYPTIPYEQYFGPGTRLTVT.

This clone was detected once. This chain joins TRBV7-9 and TRBJ1-1; D unresolved. The length of the CDR3 is 14 residues. V was pared by 0 bases and J by 10 bases, with 15 bases between. Germline-derived CDR1 and CDR2 are SEHNR and FQNEAQ (reference sequence). The CDR3 region has the DNA TGTGCCAGCAGCTTAGCTGCAGATCCTGGAGGAGCTTTCTTT. Translated, it gives CASSLAADPGGAFF.

The genes are TRBV6-5 and TRBJ2-7; D is perhaps TRBD1 (6 bases). The CDR3 is 15 residues long. Germline lookup yields CDR1 MNHEY and CDR2 SVGAGI. Trimming took off 4 bases at V and 0 bases at J, with 13 bases between the two ends. This CDR3 reads CASSSPDRFSYEQYF. The CDR3 DNA reads TGTGCCAGCAGTTCGCCCGACAGGTTCTCCTACGAGCAGTACTTC.

This rearrangement joins TRBV19 to TRBJ2-7; TRBD2 matches 11 bases. V lost 5 bases, J lost 3 bases, and 6 bases stayed unmatched. CDR3 size: 15 residues. CDR1 is LNHDA and CDR2 is SQIVND in the germline V gene (reference sequence). CDR3 loop: CASSVRTSGLYEQYF. Written as DNA, the CDR3 is TGTGCCAGTAGTGTAAGGACTAGCGGGCTCTACGAGCAGTACTTC.

In this sample, this clone turned up a few times. One end of the junction fails to match germline, which may point to a read error. J is TRBJ2-7 and V is TRBV7-7, with a possible D match to TRBD2 (6 bases). CDR1 is SSHAT and CDR2 is FNYEAQ in the germline V gene (reference sequence). CDR3 size: 17 residues. CDR3 nucleotides: TGTGCTAGCAGCTTATGCCCCAACTGCGGGACCTCCTACGAGCAGTACTTC. Protein: CASSLCPNCGTSYEQYF.

This clone is large by share. This chain joins TRBV16 and TRBJ1-2, with unresolved D. Trimming took 5 bases from V and 4 from J, leaving 20 bases between them. The CDR3 consists of 16 residues. Germline V CDR1 and CDR2: KGHSY, FQNENV. The CDR3 DNA reads as TGTGCCAGCAGCGCAATTCTAGGCCTGCCGGTCTATGGCTACACCTTC. Residues: CASSAILGLPVYGYTF.

This rearrangement joins TRBV6-5 to TRBJ2-1, with D unresolved. The CDR3 consists of 15 residues. Germline assignment: CDR1 MNHEY and CDR2 SVGAGI. The V end lost 6 bases, the J end lost 3 bases, and 15 bases lay between the germline ends. In nucleotides, the CDR3 is TGTGCCAGCAGGCATACGTTGGCTGACTACAATGAGCAGTTCTTC. Its protein product is CASRHTLADYNEQFF.

V gene TRBV6-5 combines with J gene TRBJ1-2, with 10 bases that match TRBD1. J lost 0 bases, V lost 6 bases, and 4 bases had no gene match. Germline-derived CDR1 and CDR2 are MNHEY and SVGAGI. The CDR3 runs 15 residues. The CDR3 protein is CASRTGGPSNYGYTF. The CDR3 DNA reads as TGTGCCAGCAGGACAGGGGGCCCTTCTAACTATGGCTACACCTTC.

The chain is built from TRBV7-9 and TRBJ1-4; D is unclear. The CDR3 totals 17 residues. Germline CDR1 reads SEHNR; CDR2 reads FQNEAQ (reference sequence). The V and J ends lost 4 bases and 8 bases respectively, with 23 bases between them. The chain's CDR3 is CASSSPSRGHGNEKLFF. CDR3 DNA sequence: TGTGCCAGCAGCTCCCCCTCACGGGGTCACGGAAACGAAAAACTGTTTTTT.

The J gene is TRBJ2-1, the V gene TRBV19, with 9 bases that match TRBD2. The CDR3 spans 19 residues. J gave up 0 bases and V 5 bases, and 14 bases lay outside the gene matches. The germline V gene has CDR1 LNHDA and CDR2 SQIVND (reference sequence). This chain's CDR3 is CASSQGSLAGPISYNEQFF. The CDR3, as DNA: TGTGCCAGTAGTCAGGGGTCGCTAGCGGGGCCCATCTCCTACAATGAGCAGTTCTTC.